This T cell receptor (beta chain) was sequenced during a study of identical twins. This clonotype has more than one count but fewer than ten. A universal primer site was incorporated via template switching, and the cDNA contained unique molecular identifiers. Each CDR3 protein is one row after TCRdb ran MiXCR on the 5' RACE reads. The table has 500,000 or so distinct CDR3 sequences, approximately 22% seen once. CDR3 length: 13 amino acids. Trimming shortened V by 6 bases and J by 0 bases, and 9 bases separated the two germline ends. Germline V gene sequence: CDR1 ENHRY, CDR2 SYGVKD. These data were also reused for a study on T cells expressing NK-cell markers. That source adds: Cells sorted as CD3+CD56+NKG2C+, CD3+CD56+NKG2C- and CD3+CD56-NKG2C+ T cells supplied the TCR beta repertoires. Out of eight donors sequenced, seven tested HCMV-seropositive and the remaining one seronegative. Dominance of the CD3+CD56-NKG2C+ fraction by these clonotypes also held in a few donors.

This clonotype was obtained from a woman younger than 35 in good health. V usage is TRBV10-3 and J usage is TRBJ2-7, with D tentatively TRBD2 (5 bases). Sequenced: CD4+ T cells sorted from blood. For the CDR3, the DNA is TGTGCCATCAGGAGGACTGACTCCTACGAGCAGTACTTC. Its translation: CAIRRTDSYEQYF.